This T cell receptor (beta chain) was captured by sequencing in a study of vaccination effects on CD4 cells after COVID-19. The study, taken as a whole, reports: Whether induced by infection or by vaccine, clones showed marked clonal contraction late after vaccination.

Here immunoSEQ multiplex PCR was the method, and the copy in TCRdb shows in-frame clones only, minus some. The sample carries some 77,000 clones, around three quarters recorded once. Details on this clone: No antigen is known for it.

The CDR3 runs 15 residues. Trimming stripped 4 bases from V and 3 bases from J, with 13 bases between. Germline V gene lookup returns CDR1 SGHTA and CDR2 FQGNSA. Viral peptide pool expansion of antigen-specific CD4+ T cells preceded sequencing in the ViraFEST assay. Scientists isolated CD4+ T cells after a roughly 9-day culture period ended. The healthy vaccine recipients, who had no prior SARS-CoV-2 infection, showed negative nucleocapsid antibodies. It was on days 3 and 7 that half the medium was replaced with IL-2 medium. This specimen consisted of CD4+ T cells from PBMCs cultured with HCoV-OC43 spike peptides, obtained before COVID-19 vaccination. As to subset: HCoV-OC43 spike overlapping peptide pool stimulation. The clonotype originates from a human donor who received a COVID-19 vaccine. This chain links TRBV7-2 with TRBJ2-1; TRBD1 or TRBD2 may be the D gene (7 bases each). The CDR3: CASSSAGGGYNEQFF. In DNA form, the CDR3 reads TGTGCCAGCAGCTCTGCAGGGGGGGGCTACAATGAGCAGTTCTTC.